This T cell receptor (beta chain) came from a study of T cell repertoires in cytomegalovirus infection. The CDR3 length is 14 residues. The V end was cut by 6 bases, the J end by 4 bases, with 13 bases between. Per the germline V gene, CDR1 is LNHDA and CDR2 is SQIVND (reference sequence). Via MiXCR, TCRdb re-called the reads, giving one row per CDR3 protein. This sample has 680,000 or so distinct CDR3 sequences, with 35% found just once. The chain has TRBV19 and TRBJ1-5; D is unresolved. The sample comprised PBMCs. The receptor comes from a human donor in good health (CMV status not recorded). Some clones in this sample may be carry-over from other donors' samples. CDR3 sequence: CASSGRFRNQPQHF. CDR3 DNA sequence: TGTGCCAGTAGCGGAAGGTTCAGGAATCAGCCCCAGCATTTT.